This TCR beta chain was identified during a study of technical replicates of blood from several donors. The CDR3 loop spans 15 amino acids. With 2 bases removed from V and 2 bases from J, the gap between germline ends came to 10 bases. Germline V gene lookup returns CDR1 MNHNS and CDR2 SASEGT. Clones were sequenced by immunoSEQ multiplex PCR, and TCRdb holds only the in-frame ones, with some missing. This sample has around 65,000 clones, with around 90% found just once. The chain links TRBV6-1 to TRBJ1-5; no firm D call. Sample: PBMCs. This receptor was taken from a human donor in good health. Some clones in this sample may be carry-over from other donors' samples. This chain's CDR3 is CASSEYRGGNQPQHF. The CDR3 coding sequence is TGTGCCAGCAGTGAATACCGAGGTGGCAATCAGCCCCAGCATTTT.